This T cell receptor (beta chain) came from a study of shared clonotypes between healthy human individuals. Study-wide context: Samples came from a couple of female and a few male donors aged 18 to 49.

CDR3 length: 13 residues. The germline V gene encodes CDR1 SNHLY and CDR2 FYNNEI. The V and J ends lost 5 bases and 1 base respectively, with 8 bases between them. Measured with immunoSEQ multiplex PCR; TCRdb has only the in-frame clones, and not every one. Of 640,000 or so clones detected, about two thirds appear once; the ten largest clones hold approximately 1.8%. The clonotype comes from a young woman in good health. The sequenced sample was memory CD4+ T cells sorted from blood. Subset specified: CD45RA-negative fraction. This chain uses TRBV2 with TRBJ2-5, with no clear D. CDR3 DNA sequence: TGTGCCAGCAGTTTAACAGCCCAAGAGACCCAGTACTTC. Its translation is CASSLTAQETQYF. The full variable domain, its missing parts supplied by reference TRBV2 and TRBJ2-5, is EPEVTQTPSHQVTQMGQEVILRCVPISNHLYFYWYRQILGQKVEFLVSFYNNEISEKSEIFDDQFSVERPDGSNFTLKIRSTKLEDSAMYFCASSLTAQETQYFGPGTRLLVL.